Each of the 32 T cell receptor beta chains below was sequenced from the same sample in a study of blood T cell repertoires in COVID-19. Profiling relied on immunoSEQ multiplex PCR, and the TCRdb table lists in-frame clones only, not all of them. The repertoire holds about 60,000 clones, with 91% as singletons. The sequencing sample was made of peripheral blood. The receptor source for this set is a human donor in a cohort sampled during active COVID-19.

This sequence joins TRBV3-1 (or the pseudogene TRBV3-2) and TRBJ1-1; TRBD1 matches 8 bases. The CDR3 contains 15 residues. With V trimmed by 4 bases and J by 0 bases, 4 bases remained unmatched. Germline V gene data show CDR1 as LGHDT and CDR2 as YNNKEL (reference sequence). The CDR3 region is CASSPRTGMNTEAFF. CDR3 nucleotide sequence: TGTGCCAGCAGCCCCCGGACAGGGATGAACACTGAAGCTTTCTTT.

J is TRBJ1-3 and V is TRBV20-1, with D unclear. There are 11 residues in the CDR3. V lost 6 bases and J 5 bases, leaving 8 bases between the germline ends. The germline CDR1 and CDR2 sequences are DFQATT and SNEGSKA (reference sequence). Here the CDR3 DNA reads TGCAGTGCGGACTATAGAAACACCATATATTTT. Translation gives CSADYRNTIYF.

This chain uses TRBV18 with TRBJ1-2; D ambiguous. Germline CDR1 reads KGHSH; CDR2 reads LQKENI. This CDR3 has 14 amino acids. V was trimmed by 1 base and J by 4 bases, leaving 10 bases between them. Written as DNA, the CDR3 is TGTGCCAGCTCACCACAGGGAGCTCGCTATGGCTACACCTTC. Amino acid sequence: CASSPQGARYGYTF.

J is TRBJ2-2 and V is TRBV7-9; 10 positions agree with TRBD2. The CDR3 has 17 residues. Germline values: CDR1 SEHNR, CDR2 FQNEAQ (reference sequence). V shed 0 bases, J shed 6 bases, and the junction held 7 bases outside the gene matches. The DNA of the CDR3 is TGTGCCAGCAGCTTAGCGGCTAGCGGGAGTGATCCCGGGGAGCTGTTTTTT. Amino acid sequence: CASSLAASGSDPGELFF. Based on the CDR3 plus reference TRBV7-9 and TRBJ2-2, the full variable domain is DTGVSQNPRHKITKRGQNVTFRCDPISEHNRLYWYRQTLGQGPEFLTYFQNEAQLEKSRLLSDRFSAERPKGSFSTLEIQRTEQGDSAMYLCASSLAASGSDPGELFFGEGSRLTVL.

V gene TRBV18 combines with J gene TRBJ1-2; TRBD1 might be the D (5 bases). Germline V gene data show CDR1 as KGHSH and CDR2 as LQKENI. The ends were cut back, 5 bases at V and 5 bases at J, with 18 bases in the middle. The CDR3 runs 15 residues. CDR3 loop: CASSSSAGGDYGYTF. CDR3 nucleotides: TGTGCCAGCTCATCATCGGCCGGGGGGGATTATGGCTACACCTTC. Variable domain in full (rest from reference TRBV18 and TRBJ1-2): NAGVMQNPRHLVRRRGQEARLRCSPMKGHSHVYWYRQLPEEGLKFMVYLQKENIIDESGMPKERFSAEFPKEGPSILRIQQVVRGDSAAYFCASSSSAGGDYGYTFGSGTRLTVV.

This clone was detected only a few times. The CDR3 spells CASSQDIGQNTEAFF. CDR3 nucleotide sequence: TGTGCCAGCAGCCAAGATATAGGACAGAACACTGAAGCTTTCTTT. The chain combines TRBV3-1 (or the pseudogene TRBV3-2) with TRBJ1-1, with D possibly being TRBD1 (5 bases). CDR3 length: 15 amino acids. Germline CDR1 is LGHDT and CDR2 is YNNKEL (reference sequence). V lost 0 bases to trimming and J lost 1 base, with 9 bases between them.

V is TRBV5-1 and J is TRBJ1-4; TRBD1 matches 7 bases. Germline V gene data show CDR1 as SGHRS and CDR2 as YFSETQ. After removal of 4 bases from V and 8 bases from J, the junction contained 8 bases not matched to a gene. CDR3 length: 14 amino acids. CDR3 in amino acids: CASSTGTADEKLFF. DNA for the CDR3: TGCGCCAGCAGCACCGGGACAGCAGACGAAAAACTGTTTTTT.

The CDR3 region has the DNA TGTGCCAGCAGCTTAGATGGAGGGGGCACAGATACGCAGTATTTT. Amino acids: CASSLDGGGTDTQYF. V usage is TRBV7-9 and J usage is TRBJ2-3; perhaps TRBD2 as D (6 bases). This CDR3 is built from 15 residues. The germline V and J ends were trimmed by 1 base and 1 base, with 9 bases remaining between them. The germline V gene encodes CDR1 SEHNR and CDR2 FQNEAQ (reference sequence).

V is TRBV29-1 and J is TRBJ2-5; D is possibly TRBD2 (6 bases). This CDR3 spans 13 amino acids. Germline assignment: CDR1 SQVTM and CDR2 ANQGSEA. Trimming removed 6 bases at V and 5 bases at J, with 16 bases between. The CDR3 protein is CSVARGLGETQYF. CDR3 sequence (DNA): TGCAGCGTCGCTCGGGGGTTAGGGGAGACCCAGTACTTC.

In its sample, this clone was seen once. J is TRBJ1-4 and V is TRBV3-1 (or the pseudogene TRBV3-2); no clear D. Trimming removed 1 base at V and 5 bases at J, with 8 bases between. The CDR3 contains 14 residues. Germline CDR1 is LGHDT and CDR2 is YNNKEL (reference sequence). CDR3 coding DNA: TGTGCCAGCAGCCAAGCCGTTTCGAATGAAAAACTGTTTTTT. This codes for CASSQAVSNEKLFF.

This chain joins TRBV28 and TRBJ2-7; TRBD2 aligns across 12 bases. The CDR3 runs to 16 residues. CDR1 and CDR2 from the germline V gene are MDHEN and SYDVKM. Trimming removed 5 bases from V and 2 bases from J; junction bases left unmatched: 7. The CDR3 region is CASSLTSGSGAYEQYF. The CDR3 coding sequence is TGTGCCAGCAGTCTGACTAGCGGGAGTGGAGCCTACGAGCAGTACTTC.

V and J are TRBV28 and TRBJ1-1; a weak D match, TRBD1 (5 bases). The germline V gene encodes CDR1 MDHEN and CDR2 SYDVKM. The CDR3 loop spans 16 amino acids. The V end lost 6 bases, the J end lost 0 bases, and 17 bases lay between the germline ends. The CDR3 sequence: CASSPPRGNVNTEAFF. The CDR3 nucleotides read TGTGCCAGCAGCCCCCCGCGGGGGAACGTGAACACTGAAGCTTTCTTT.

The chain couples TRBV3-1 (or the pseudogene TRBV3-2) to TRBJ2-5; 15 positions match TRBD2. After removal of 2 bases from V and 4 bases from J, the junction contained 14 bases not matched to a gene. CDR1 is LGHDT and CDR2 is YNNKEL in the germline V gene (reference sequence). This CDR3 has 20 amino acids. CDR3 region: CASSQRPSSRGLAGGETQYF. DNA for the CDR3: TGTGCCAGCAGCCAAAGACCAAGCAGCCGGGGACTAGCGGGGGGAGAGACCCAGTACTTC.

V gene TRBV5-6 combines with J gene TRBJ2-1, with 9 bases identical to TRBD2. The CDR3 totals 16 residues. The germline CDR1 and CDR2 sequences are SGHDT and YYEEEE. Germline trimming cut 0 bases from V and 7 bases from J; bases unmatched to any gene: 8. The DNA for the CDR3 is TGTGCCAGCAGCTTGGATCCTAGCGGGGTGATGAATGAGCAGTTCTTC. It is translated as CASSLDPSGVMNEQFF.

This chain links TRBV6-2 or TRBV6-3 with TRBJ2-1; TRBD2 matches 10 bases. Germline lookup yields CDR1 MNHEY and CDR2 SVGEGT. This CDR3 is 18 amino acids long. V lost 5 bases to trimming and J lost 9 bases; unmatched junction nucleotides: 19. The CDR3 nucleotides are TGTGCCAGCAGTCACAACTCACTAGCGGGGTACCCTACGGGTGAGCAGTTCTTC. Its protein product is CASSHNSLAGYPTGEQFF.

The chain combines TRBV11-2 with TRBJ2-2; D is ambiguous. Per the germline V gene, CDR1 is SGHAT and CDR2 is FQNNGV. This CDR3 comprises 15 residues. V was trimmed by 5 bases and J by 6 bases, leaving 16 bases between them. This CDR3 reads CASSESTEQSGELFF. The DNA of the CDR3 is TGTGCCAGCAGCGAGTCAACGGAGCAGTCCGGGGAGCTGTTTTTT.

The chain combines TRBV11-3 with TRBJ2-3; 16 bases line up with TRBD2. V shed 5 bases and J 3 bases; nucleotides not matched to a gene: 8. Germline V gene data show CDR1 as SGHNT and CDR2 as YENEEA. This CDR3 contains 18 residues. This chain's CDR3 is CASSTGTSGRARTDTQYF. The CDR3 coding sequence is TGTGCCAGCAGCACAGGGACTAGCGGGAGGGCCAGGACAGATACGCAGTATTTT.

The CDR3 loop is CASSKGDRGRTTNEQYF. The CDR3 DNA is TGTGCCAGTAGTAAGGGAGACAGGGGCCGTACTACTAACGAGCAGTACTTC. The J gene is TRBJ2-7, the V gene TRBV19, with 8 bases fitting TRBD1. The length of the CDR3 is 17 residues. The V segment lost 4 bases and the J segment 5 bases; nucleotides outside the gene matches: 16. The V gene's germline CDR1 is LNHDA and CDR2 SQIVND (reference sequence).

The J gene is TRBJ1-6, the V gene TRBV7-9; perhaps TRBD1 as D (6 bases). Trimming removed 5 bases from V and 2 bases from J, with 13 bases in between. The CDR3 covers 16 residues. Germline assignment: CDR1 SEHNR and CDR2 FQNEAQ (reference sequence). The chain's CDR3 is CASSAQGLPYNSPLHF. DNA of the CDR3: TGTGCCAGCAGCGCGCAGGGGTTACCCTATAATTCACCCCTCCACTTT. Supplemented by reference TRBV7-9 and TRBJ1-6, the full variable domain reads DTGVSQNPRHKITKRGQNVTFRCDPISEHNRLYWYRQTLGQGPEFLTYFQNEAQLEKSRLLSDRFSAERPKGSFSTLEIQRTEQGDSAMYLCASSAQGLPYNSPLHFGNGTRLTVT.

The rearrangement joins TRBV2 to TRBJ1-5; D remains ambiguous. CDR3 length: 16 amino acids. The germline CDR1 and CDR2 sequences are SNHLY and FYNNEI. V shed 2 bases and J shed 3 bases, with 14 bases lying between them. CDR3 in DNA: TGTGCCAGCAGTGAATTAGCCGGAGGCAACAATCAGCCCCAGCATTTT. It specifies CASSELAGGNNQPQHF.

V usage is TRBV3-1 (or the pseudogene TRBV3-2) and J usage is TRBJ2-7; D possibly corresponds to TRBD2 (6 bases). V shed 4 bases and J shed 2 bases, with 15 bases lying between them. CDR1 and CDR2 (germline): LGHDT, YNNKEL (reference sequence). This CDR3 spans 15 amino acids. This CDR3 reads CASSPRGKAPYEQYF. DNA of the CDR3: TGTGCCAGCAGCCCTCGGGGGAAGGCCCCCTACGAGCAGTACTTC.

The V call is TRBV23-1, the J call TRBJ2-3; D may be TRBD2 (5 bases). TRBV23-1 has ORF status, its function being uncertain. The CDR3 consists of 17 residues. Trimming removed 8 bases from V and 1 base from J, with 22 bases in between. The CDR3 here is CASQLDGSEVCTDTQYF. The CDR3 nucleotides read TGCGCCAGCCAATTGGATGGGAGTGAGGTGTGCACAGATACGCAGTATTTT.

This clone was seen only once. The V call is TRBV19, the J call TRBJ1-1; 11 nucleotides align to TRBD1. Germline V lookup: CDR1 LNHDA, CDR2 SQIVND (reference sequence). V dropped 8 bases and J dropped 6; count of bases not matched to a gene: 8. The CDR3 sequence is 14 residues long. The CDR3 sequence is CASSGTGGRAEAFF. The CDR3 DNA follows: TGTGCCAGTTCCGGGACAGGGGGACGGGCTGAAGCTTTCTTT.

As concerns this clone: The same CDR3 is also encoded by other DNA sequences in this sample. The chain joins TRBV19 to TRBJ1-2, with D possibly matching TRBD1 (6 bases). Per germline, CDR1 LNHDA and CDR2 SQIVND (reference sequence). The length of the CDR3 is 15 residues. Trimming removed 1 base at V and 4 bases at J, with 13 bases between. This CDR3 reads CASSIGADRPYGYTF. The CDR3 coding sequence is TGTGCCAGTAGTATAGGGGCCGACAGGCCCTATGGCTACACCTTC.

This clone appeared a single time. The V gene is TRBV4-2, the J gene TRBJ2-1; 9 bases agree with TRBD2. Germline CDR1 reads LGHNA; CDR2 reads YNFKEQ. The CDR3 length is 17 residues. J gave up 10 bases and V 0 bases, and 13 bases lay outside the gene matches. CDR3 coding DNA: TGTGCCAGCAGCCAAGATCAGAGCGGGAGGAGGATGCACGAGCAGTTCTTC. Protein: CASSQDQSGRRMHEQFF.

The CDR3: CASSPSDRLMNTEAFF. For the CDR3, the DNA is TGTGCCAGCAGCCCATCGGACAGACTGATGAACACTGAAGCTTTCTTT. The chain couples TRBV14 to TRBJ1-1; the D gene is possibly TRBD1 (6 bases). The V and J ends lost 4 bases and 0 bases respectively, with 15 bases between them. Germline CDR1 and CDR2: SGHDN and FVKESK. CDR3 size: 16 residues.

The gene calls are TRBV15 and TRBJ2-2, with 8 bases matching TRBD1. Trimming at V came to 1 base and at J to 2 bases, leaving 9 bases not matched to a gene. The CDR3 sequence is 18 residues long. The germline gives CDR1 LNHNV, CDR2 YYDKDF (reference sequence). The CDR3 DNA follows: TGTGCCACCAGCAGAGGGTACGTGGACAGGGCCAACACCGGGGAGCTGTTTTTT. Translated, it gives CATSRGYVDRANTGELFF. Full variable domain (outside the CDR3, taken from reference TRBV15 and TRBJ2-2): DAMVIQNPRYQVTQFGKPVTLSCSQTLNHNVMYWYQQKSSQAPKLLFHYYDKDFNNEADTPDNFQSRRPNTSFCFLDIRSPGLGDTAMYLCATSRGYVDRANTGELFFGEGSRLTVL.

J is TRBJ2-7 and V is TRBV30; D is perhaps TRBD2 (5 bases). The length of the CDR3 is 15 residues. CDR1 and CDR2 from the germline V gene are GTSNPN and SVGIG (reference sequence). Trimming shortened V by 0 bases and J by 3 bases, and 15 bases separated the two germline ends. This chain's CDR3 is CAWSVGLSGVYEQYF. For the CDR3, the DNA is TGTGCCTGGAGTGTTGGATTAAGCGGAGTCTACGAGCAGTACTTC.

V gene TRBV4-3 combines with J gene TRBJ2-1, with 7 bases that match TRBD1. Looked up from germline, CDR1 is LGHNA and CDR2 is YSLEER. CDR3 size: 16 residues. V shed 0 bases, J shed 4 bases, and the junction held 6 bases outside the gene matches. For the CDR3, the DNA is TGCGCCAGCAGCCAAGATTTGGGACAGATATACAATGAGCAGTTCTTC. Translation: CASSQDLGQIYNEQFF.

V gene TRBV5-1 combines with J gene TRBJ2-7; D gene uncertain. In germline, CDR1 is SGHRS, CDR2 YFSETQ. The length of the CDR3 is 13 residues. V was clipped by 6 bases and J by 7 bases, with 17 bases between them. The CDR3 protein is CASTAAASVEQYF. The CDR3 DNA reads TGCGCCAGCACGGCCGCGGCCTCTGTGGAGCAGTACTTC.

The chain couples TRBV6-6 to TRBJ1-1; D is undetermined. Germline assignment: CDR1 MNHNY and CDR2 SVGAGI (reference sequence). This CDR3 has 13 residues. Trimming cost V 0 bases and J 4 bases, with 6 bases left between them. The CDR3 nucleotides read TGTGCCAGCAGTTACTCCGCGGGCACTGAAGCTTTCTTT. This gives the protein CASSYSAGTEAFF.

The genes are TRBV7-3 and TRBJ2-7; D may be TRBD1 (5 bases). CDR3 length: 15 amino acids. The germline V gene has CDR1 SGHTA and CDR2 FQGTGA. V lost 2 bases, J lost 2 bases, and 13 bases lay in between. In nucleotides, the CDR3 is TGTGCCAGCAGCTTAGGGGCAGACTTAACCTACGAGCAGTACTTC. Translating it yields CASSLGADLTYEQYF.